This T cell receptor beta chain originates from a study of T cell responses to AZD1222 COVID-19 vaccine. Points from the study as a whole: At study baseline, merely five or six AZD1222 recipients were seropositive. Distributed over spike, vaccine-associated CD4 TCRs predominated at 160-218 and 743-854.

Some clones are missing from TCRdb's copy, which holds only in-frame ones; the method was immunoSEQ multiplex PCR. The repertoire holds about 86,000 clones, with 70% to 80% as singletons. Comment on this clone: Its antigen is still unknown.

Trimming stripped 6 bases from V and 8 bases from J, with 13 bases between. The CDR3 extends over 13 amino acids. The chain is built from TRBV12-3 or TRBV12-4 and TRBJ1-4; no reliable D call. The source is an adult in good health. Source: peripheral blood, taken on day 0 of AZD1222 vaccination. CDR3 DNA sequence: TGTGCCAGCAGGGATCAGAGGGAGGAAAAACTGTTTTTT. Translated: CASRDQREEKLFF.